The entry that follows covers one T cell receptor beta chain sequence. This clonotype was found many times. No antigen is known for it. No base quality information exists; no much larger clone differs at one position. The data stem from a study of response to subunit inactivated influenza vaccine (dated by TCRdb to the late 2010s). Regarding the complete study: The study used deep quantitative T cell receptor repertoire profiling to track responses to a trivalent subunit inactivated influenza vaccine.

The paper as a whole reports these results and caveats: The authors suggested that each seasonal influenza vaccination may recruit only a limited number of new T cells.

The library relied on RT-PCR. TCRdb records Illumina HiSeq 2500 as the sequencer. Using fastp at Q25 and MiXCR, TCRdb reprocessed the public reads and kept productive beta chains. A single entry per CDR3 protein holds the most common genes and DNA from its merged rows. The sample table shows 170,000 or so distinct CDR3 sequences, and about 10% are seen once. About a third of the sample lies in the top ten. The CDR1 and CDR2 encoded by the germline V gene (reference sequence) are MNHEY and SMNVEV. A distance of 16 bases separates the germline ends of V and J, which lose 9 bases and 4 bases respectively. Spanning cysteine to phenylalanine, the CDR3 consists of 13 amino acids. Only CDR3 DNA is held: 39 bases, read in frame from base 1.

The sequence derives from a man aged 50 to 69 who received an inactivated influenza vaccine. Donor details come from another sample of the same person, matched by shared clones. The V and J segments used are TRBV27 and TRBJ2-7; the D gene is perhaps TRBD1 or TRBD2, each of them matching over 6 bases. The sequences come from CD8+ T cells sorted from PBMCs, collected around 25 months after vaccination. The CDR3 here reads CASGGGRGYEQYF. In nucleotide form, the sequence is TGTGCCAGTGGAGGGGGAAGGGGTTACGAGCAGTACTTC.